This TCR beta chain was recovered during a study of T cells of healthy individuals. The CDR3 covers 16 residues. The J segment lost 4 bases and the V segment lost 1 base, leaving 7 bases of the junction unmatched. Per germline, CDR1 MGHRA and CDR2 YSYEKL. TCRdb passed the 5' RACE reads through MiXCR, listing each CDR3 protein once. Among approximately 58,000 distinct CDR3 sequences listed, roughly 14% were seen once. The receptor comes from a human donor in good health. V and J are TRBV4-1 and TRBJ2-7; 10 nucleotides agree with TRBD1. The CDR3 sequence: CASSQGGTGESYEQYF. The CDR3 DNA follows: TGCGCCAGCAGCCAAGGTGGGACAGGGGAGAGTTACGAGCAGTACTTC.